Listed below are T cell receptor beta chains from one sample, sequenced in a study of shared clonotypes between healthy human individuals. The table came from immunoSEQ multiplex PCR; TCRdb's copy has only in-frame clones and leaves some out. Here the sample spans fewer than 850,000 clones, around 72% being singletons. Sequencing was carried out using memory CD4+ T cells sorted from blood. The receptors here all came from a woman between 25 and 40 years old in good health. CDR3s include the opening cysteine and the closing phenylalanine or tryptophan. A D gene is named only where the DNA matches it firmly. The size of a clone is reported for some rows only, either as once, few or many, or as a class for expanded clones.

j_gene | v_gene | abundance | d_gene | CDR3aa | CDR3nt
TRBJ2-7 | TRBV2 | . | TRBD2 | CASSREVAYEQYF | TGTGCCAGCAGCCGGGAGGTAGCCTACGAGCAGTACTTC
TRBJ2-1 | TRBV19 | once | . | CASSIQYNEQFF | TGTGCCAGTAGTATACAATATAATGAGCAGTTCTTC
TRBJ2-1 | TRBV28 | few | . | CASESPTGAALANEQFF | TGTGCCAGCGAGTCTCCTACGGGAGCGGCCCTGGCGAATGAGCAGTTCTTC
TRBJ2-1 | TRBV11-3 | . | . | CASSSQSGTSYNEQFF | TGTGCCAGCAGCTCCCAAAGCGGTACCTCCTACAATGAGCAGTTCTTC
TRBJ2-2 | TRBV11-2 | once | . | CASSPRPSQFPGELFF | TGTGCCAGCAGCCCCCGGCCCAGCCAGTTCCCCGGGGAGCTGTTTTTT
TRBJ1-3 | TRBV11-2 | . | . | CASSLRSGDGNTIYF | TGTGCCAGCAGCTTACGTTCGGGGGATGGAAACACCATATATTTT
TRBJ2-5 | TRBV6-5 | . | TRBD1 | CASSYSAGGSPETQYF | TGTGCCAGCAGTTACTCGGCAGGGGGCTCTCCGGAGACCCAGTACTTC
TRBJ2-7 | TRBV27 | . | . | CASSLPGSVQYF | TGTGCCAGCAGTTTACCAGGGTCAGTGCAGTACTTC
TRBJ2-5 | TRBV10-3 | . | . | CAISEFGQETQYF | TGTGCCATCAGTGAGTTTGGACAAGAGACCCAGTACTTC
TRBJ1-5 | TRBV7-2 | . | TRBD1 | CASSLKGASSQPQHF | TGTGCCAGCAGCTTAAAGGGGGCAAGTTCTCAGCCCCAGCATTTT
TRBJ2-1 | TRBV19 | . | TRBD2 | CASRETSGSYNEQFF | TGTGCCAGTAGGGAGACTAGCGGGAGTTACAATGAGCAGTTCTTC
TRBJ2-1 | TRBV5-8 | . | . | CASSLWVSNEQFF | TGTGCCAGCAGCTTGTGGGTCAGCAATGAGCAGTTCTTC
TRBJ1-5 | TRBV27 | . | . | CASRQSRSNQPQHF | TGTGCCAGCAGACAGAGTCGGAGCAATCAGCCCCAGCATTTT
TRBJ2-2 | TRBV7-6 | . | . | CASSGGTTNTGELFF | TGTGCCAGCAGCGGCGGGACAACGAACACCGGGGAGCTGTTTTTT
TRBJ1-4 | TRBV28 | few | . | CASNQGTEKLFF | TGTGCCAGCAACCAGGGGACTGAAAAACTGTTTTTT
TRBJ1-1 | TRBV6-1 | . | . | CASSEAAGVFF | TGTGCCAGCAGTGAAGCGGCGGGAGTTTTCTTT
TRBJ2-7 | TRBV19 | . | TRBD1 | CASSPSGTGSDEQYF | TGTGCCAGTAGTCCCTCCGGGACAGGGTCCGACGAGCAGTACTTC
TRBJ2-7 | TRBV18 | . | TRBD2 | CASSAGEFYEQYF | TGTGCCAGCTCAGCGGGGGAGTTTTACGAGCAGTACTTC
TRBJ2-7 | TRBV5-1 | . | . | CASSLDVEVGEQYF | TGCGCCAGCAGCTTGGACGTCGAGGTCGGCGAGCAGTACTTC
TRBJ2-3 | TRBV27 | many | . | CASSLLPSGAGTDTQYF | TGTGCCAGCAGTTTACTTCCCTCGGGAGCGGGCACAGATACGCAGTATTTT
TRBJ2-5 | TRBV5-4 | few | TRBD2 | CASSLVLAGSLEQYF | TGTGCCAGCAGCTTGGTACTAGCGGGCTCGTTGGAGCAGTACTTC
TRBJ2-1 | TRBV19 | . | TRBD2 | CASSQTFSGGGNEQFF | TGTGCCAGTAGTCAAACCTTTAGCGGGGGGGGCAATGAGCAGTTCTTC
TRBJ2-2 | TRBV6-5 | . | TRBD1 | CASSKGQGATGELFF | TGTGCCAGCAGTAAAGGACAGGGGGCGACCGGGGAGCTGTTTTTT
TRBJ2-5 | TRBV19 | many | TRBD2 | CASSMGVAGDQETQYF | TGTGCCAGTAGTATGGGTGTAGCGGGGGACCAAGAGACCCAGTACTTC
TRBJ1-2 | TRBV2 | . | . | CASSDLFGYTF | TGTGCCAGCAGTGACTTGTTTGGCTACACCTTC
TRBJ2-5 | TRBV28 | . | TRBD2 | CASSLGATSGNQETQYF | TGTGCCAGCAGTCTGGGGGCCACTAGCGGGAATCAAGAGACCCAGTACTTC
TRBJ1-1 | TRBV18 | few | . | CASSPWETGNTEAFF | TGTGCCAGCTCACCCTGGGAGACGGGGAACACTGAAGCTTTCTTT
TRBJ2-5 | TRBV29-1 | . | . | CSVERAGAGETQYF | TGCAGCGTTGAGCGCGCTGGAGCGGGAGAGACCCAGTACTTC
TRBJ2-2 | TRBV4-1 | . | . | CASSQEGRESGELFF | TGCGCCAGCAGCCAAGAAGGTAGGGAGTCCGGGGAGCTGTTTTTT
TRBJ2-7 | TRBV5-6 | . | TRBD2 | CASSLRDYANYEQYF | TGTGCCAGCAGCCTCCGGGACTACGCCAACTACGAGCAGTACTTC
TRBJ1-4 | TRBV6-5 | few | . | CASSYSRKRGGEKLFF | TGTGCCAGCAGTTACTCTAGGAAACGAGGGGGTGAAAAACTGTTTTTT
TRBJ2-2 | TRBV5-6 | few | . | CASSGTTNTGELFF | TGTGCCAGCAGCGGGACGACGAACACCGGGGAGCTGTTTTTT
TRBJ1-3 | TRBV6-6 | . | . | CASRSQAAGNTIYF | TGTGCCAGCAGATCTCAAGCGGCTGGAAACACCATATATTTT
TRBJ2-1 | TRBV7-2 | . | TRBD2 | CASSFQGGEQFF | TGTGCCAGCAGCTTTCAGGGAGGGGAGCAGTTCTTC